This TCR beta chain was captured by sequencing in a study of OX40 agonist ivuxolimab in advanced cancers. Study-level background: Patients with prior anti-PD-1, anti-PD-L1 or anti-CTLA-4 therapy were eligible; less than 50% had some. Study-wide results and limits: Antigen specificity remained undetermined for the expanded peripheral T cells. CD4+ and CD8+ T cells in blood underwent clonal expansion by week 6 at 0.1 to 3.0 mg/kg.

A remark on this clone: The antigen is undetermined.

Autoimmune disease history or systemic immunosuppression excluded patients. TCRdb keeps only in-frame clones here, not all; method: immunoSEQ multiplex PCR. The data hold some 43,000 clones, with around nine tenths observed a single time. After removal of 7 bases from V and 3 bases from J, the junction contained 8 bases not matched to a gene. Germline V lookup: CDR1 LNHDA, CDR2 SQIVND (reference sequence). There are 14 residues in the CDR3. The sequences come from CD4+ or CD8+ T cells sorted from blood, collected in a trial of the OX40 agonist ivuxolimab. The chain employs TRBV19 and TRBJ2-7; TRBD2 matches at 8 bases. This sequence originates from an adult with an advanced solid tumor such as melanoma, head and neck, liver or kidney cancer. The CDR3 DNA is TGTGCCAGTATGGAGAAGGGGACTAGCTACGAGCAGTACTTC. Translation: CASMEKGTSYEQYF.